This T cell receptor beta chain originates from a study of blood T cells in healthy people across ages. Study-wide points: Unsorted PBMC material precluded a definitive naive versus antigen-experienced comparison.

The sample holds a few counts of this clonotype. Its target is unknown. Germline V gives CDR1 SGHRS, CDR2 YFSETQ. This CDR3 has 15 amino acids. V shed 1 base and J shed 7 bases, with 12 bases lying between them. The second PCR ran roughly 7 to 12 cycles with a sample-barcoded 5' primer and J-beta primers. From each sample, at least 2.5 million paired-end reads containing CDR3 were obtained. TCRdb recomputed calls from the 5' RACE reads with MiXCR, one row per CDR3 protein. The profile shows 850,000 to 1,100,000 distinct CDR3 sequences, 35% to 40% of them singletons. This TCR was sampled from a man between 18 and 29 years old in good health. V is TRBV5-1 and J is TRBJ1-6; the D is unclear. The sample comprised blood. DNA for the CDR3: TGCGCCAGCAGCTTGTCCGAGACGTCGAATTCACCCCTCCACTTT. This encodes CASSLSETSNSPLHF.